Detailed here is one T cell receptor beta chain. The CDR3 is made up of 15 amino acids. Per germline, CDR1 LNHDA and CDR2 SQIVND (reference sequence). Trimming removed 5 bases from V and 8 bases from J, with 21 bases in between. This entry belongs to a study of blood T cell repertoires in COVID-19. Individuals drawn from 20 to 30 US areas were roughly 18 to 100 years old. Participant-given clinical history determined each cohort assignment. During the 2 weeks before they entered the study, exposed participants had met someone with a PCR-confirmed or clinician-diagnosed COVID-19 case. Original methodology: Amplification of reference gene primers provided the estimated nucleated cell counts. Sequencing used immunoSEQ multiplex PCR; TCRdb keeps in-frame clones, though not all of them. V and J calls and clone size are copied from that table; D and trimming were computed from the DNA. The sample shows some 180,000 clones, 84% of them seen only once.

The chain employs TRBV19 and TRBJ1-2, with D perhaps TRBD1 (5 bases). This sequence was found in a woman in her thirties who had been exposed to COVID-19. Sequencing was carried out using PBMCs or T cells enriched from blood (not recorded which). CDR3 DNA: TGTGCCAGTAGTCCGCAGGGCGAACATCTGGGCGGCTACACCTTC. Translated: CASSPQGEHLGGYTF.